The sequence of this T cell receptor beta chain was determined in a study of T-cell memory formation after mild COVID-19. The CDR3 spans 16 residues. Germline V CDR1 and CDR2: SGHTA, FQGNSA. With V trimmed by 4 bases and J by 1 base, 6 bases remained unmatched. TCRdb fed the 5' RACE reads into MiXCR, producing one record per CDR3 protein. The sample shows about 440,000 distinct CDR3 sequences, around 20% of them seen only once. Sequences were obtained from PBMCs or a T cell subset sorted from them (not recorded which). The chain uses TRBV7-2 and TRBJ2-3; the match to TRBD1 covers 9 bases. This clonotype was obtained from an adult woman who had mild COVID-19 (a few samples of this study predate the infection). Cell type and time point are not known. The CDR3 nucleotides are TGTGCCAGCAGCTCCACAGGGGGCGTCGGCACAGATACGCAGTATTTT. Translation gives CASSSTGGVGTDTQYF.